This T cell receptor (beta chain) was sequenced in a study of shared clonotypes between healthy human individuals (dated by TCRdb to about 2020). Study-level background: The cohort included a few men and a couple of women between 18 and 49 years of age. For each donor, three plates each were used for CD4 naive and CD4 memory, two plates were used for CD8 naive, and one plate was used for CD8 memory. To estimate repertoire size and how much clonotypes are shared between individuals, the study performed deep sequencing of blood TCR repertoires from roughly five healthy adults. Different laboratories and diverse techniques were used to prepare libraries and sequence TCR repertoires, to increase sequencing depth and limit assay-specific biases. Per donor, leukapheresis produced somewhere between about 0.94 and 9.5 billion PBMCs.

CDR1 and CDR2 were assigned from the germline V gene (reference sequence) as LNHNV and YYDKDF. The CDR3, from cysteine to phenylalanine, totals 16 residues. Just the 48-base CDR3 DNA is kept, in frame starting at base 1. V loses 3 bases of germline sequence and J loses 4 bases, and the interval between the two ends is 18 bases. Remarks on this clone: Its binding antigen is unknown. The input lacks base qualities; no much larger clone sits a single base away.

The donors were healthy, HIV-negative adults who had no recently reported acute infections or vaccinations. Every donor was a Caucasian adult residing in Nashville, Tennessee, USA. CD4+ T cells were enriched through magnetic negative selection, after which naive cells were positively selected on CD45RA and the remaining negative fraction served as the memory subset. Blood was collected by leukapheresis, and PBMCs were isolated by Ficoll-Histopaque density gradient centrifugation and then cryopreserved in liquid nitrogen vapor phase. Analytical flow cytometry was used to check the purity and quantity of each magnetically sorted T cell population. Genomic DNA was isolated from every sorted fraction and measured by UV absorbance on a Nanodrop 2000c. TCR CDR3 regions were amplified from genomic DNA by multiplex PCR using the deep immunoSEQ assay. For each cell subset, the extracted genomic DNA was distributed evenly across all wells of several immunoSEQ 96-well plates, and each plate served as one replicate. For sorted subsets, 200 ng of genomic DNA, equivalent to around 29,000 T cell genomes, went into each replicate PCR. The purified libraries were quantified using a Qubit 3.0 fluorometer, sized with a Bioanalyzer 2100, and then quantified again using the KAPA Library Quantification kit. Every immunoSEQ 96-well plate was sequenced on a separate single-read 150-cycle Illumina NextSeq 550 flow cell. Per the original workflow: Because the immunoSEQ output included only junctional sequences and no quality scores, the filtering could not be the same as the filtering used for full-length reads. To assign V/J genes and CDR3, sequences were annotated using PyIR, a Python wrapper for IgBLAST v1.9, with IMGT germline references. Reads were removed for weak V/J assignments (E-value above 1e-6), missing CDR3, stop codons, out-of-frame junctions, or ambiguous translated residues. V3J clonotypes were defined as sequences sharing an identical inferred V gene, J gene, and CDR3 amino acid sequence. The percentage overlap between two repertoires was calculated by dividing the number of shared unique clonotypes by the size of the smaller repertoire. RTK rarefaction, the Chao1 estimator, and Recon v2.1 estimates of unobserved clonotypes were used to assess repertoire richness. For all TCRbeta clonotypes obtained by the gDNA method from a few donors, generation probabilities were computed with OLGA. What TCRdb holds here is the immuneACCESS table cut down to in-frame rearrangements. Part of the clones is not present; checked against another copy, under half of the missing clones reflect an unresolved V gene, and the others are unexplained. From that table come the V and J calls and clone size; the DNA was used to work out D and trimming. A total of 2 million to 2.5 million clones appear in this sample, more than 90% of them only once. The biggest ten clones account for 0.13% of the sample.

The research as a whole found: Incomplete sequencing was indicated by rarefaction of sorted-subset datasets, despite the large sequencing depth. Only blood was sampled, and tissue TCR repertoires likely differ from those in blood. Larger estimated clonotype richness was generally found for naive subsets than for memory subsets. Because the study included only a small number of donors, the genetic and exposure-history diversity represented was limited. Compared with non-shared clonotypes, clonotypes shared by all four sorted-subset donors had higher generation probabilities. Across four donors, approximately 5% of naive CD4, roughly 3.4% of naive CD8, around 2.1% of memory CD4, and approximately 0.4% of memory CD8 clonotypes were shared. Based on pairwise subsampling, the degree of clonotype sharing among donors was expected to be affected by sequencing depth.

The source of this sequence is a man aged 18 to 30 in good health. Sequences were obtained from naive CD4+ T cells sorted from blood. The sample's cell subset or site, from its label and the paper: CD45RA+ positively selected. In this chain, TRBV15 is recombined with TRBJ1-1; TRBD1 is perhaps the D gene, given 6 matching bases. The CDR3 sequence is CATSRAGVGGGTEAFF. The bases read TGTGCCACCAGCAGGGCAGGGGTAGGCGGTGGCACTGAAGCTTTCTTT.